Described below is a single T cell receptor beta chain sequence and its context. Amplified TCR beta CDR3 regions derived from RNA transcripts. TCR CDR3 underwent first-round RT-PCR with the HTBI primer set. TCRdb reprocessed the multiplex PCR reads with MiXCR, giving one entry per CDR3 protein. The data show 350,000 to 450,000 distinct CDR3 sequences, with over 11% seen just once and over 25% held by the top ten. This entry belongs to a study of T cells in Graves' hyperthyroidism and ophthalmopathy. There are 19 residues in the CDR3. J lost 0 bases, V lost 2 bases, and 7 bases had no gene match. Germline CDR1 and CDR2: MGHRA and YSYEKL.

Sequences were obtained from blood. The receptor was isolated from a man aged 50-60 years with Graves' ophthalmopathy. The chain employs TRBV4-1 and TRBJ2-2; the match to TRBD2 covers 12 bases. In DNA form, the CDR3 reads TGCGCCAGCAGCCAACGGACTAGCGGGAAGGGTTCGAACACCGGGGAGCTGTTTTTT. It codes for CASSQRTSGKGSNTGELFF.